This is a list of T cell receptor beta chains from one sample in a study of control samples from healthy donors and cancer patients. The table came from immunoSEQ multiplex PCR; TCRdb's copy has only in-frame clones and leaves some out. The repertoire holds tens of thousands of clones, approximately 90% seen once, with less than 5% in the top ten. Sequenced input: formalin-fixed, paraffin-embedded tissue. These receptors all come from a female donor with melanoma. Both conserved end residues are part of each CDR3. The order of the fields is CDR3 length, D gene, V gene, clone size, J gene, CDR3 DNA, CDR3 protein. A D gene is named only where the DNA matches it firmly. A clone size is listed for some rows: how often the clone was seen (once, few, many), or a class if it is expanded.

CDR3 length: 15
D gene: -
V gene: TRBV19
clone size: -
J gene: TRBJ2-7
CDR3 DNA: TGTGCCAGTAGTATGGGCGGGCCCTATCAGGACGAGCAGTACTTC
CDR3 protein: CASSMGGPYQDEQYF

CDR3 length: 14
D gene: TRBD1
V gene: TRBV3-1/TRBV3-2
clone size: -
J gene: TRBJ2-4
CDR3 DNA: TGTGCCAGCAGCCTGGGACAGGATCAAAACATTCAGTACTTC
CDR3 protein: CASSLGQDQNIQYF

CDR3 length: 14
D gene: -
V gene: TRBV7-9
clone size: few
J gene: TRBJ1-2
CDR3 DNA: TGTGCCAGCAGCTTAGATACCCAGGCCTATGGCTACACCTTC
CDR3 protein: CASSLDTQAYGYTF

CDR3 length: 15
D gene: -
V gene: TRBV14
clone size: -
J gene: TRBJ2-3
CDR3 DNA: TGTGCCAGCAGCCAACCCCGGGGGAGCACAGATACGCAGTATTTT
CDR3 protein: CASSQPRGSTDTQYF

CDR3 length: 17
D gene: TRBD1
V gene: TRBV28
clone size: once
J gene: TRBJ2-5
CDR3 DNA: TGTGCCAGCAGTTCACAGGGGTTGGGCCTGAAGAAGGAGACCCAGTACTTC
CDR3 protein: CASSSQGLGLKKETQYF

CDR3 length: 15
D gene: -
V gene: TRBV4-1
clone size: -
J gene: TRBJ2-4
CDR3 DNA: TGCGCCAGCAGCCAAGGCCCAGTGGGCGAAAACATTCAGTACTTC
CDR3 protein: CASSQGPVGENIQYF

CDR3 length: 13
D gene: -
V gene: TRBV4-3
clone size: few
J gene: TRBJ1-4
CDR3 DNA: TGCGCCAGCAGTCGGGGGAGAAATGAAAAACTGTTTTTT
CDR3 protein: CASSRGRNEKLFF

CDR3 length: 13
D gene: TRBD1
V gene: TRBV6-5
clone size: -
J gene: TRBJ2-1
CDR3 DNA: TGTGCCAGCAACTCTAAGAGGGGACAGGGAGAGTTCTTC
CDR3 protein: CASNSKRGQGEFF

CDR3 length: 12
D gene: TRBD2
V gene: TRBV2
clone size: -
J gene: TRBJ2-1
CDR3 DNA: TGTGCCTCATGGGCGCTAGCGGGTGAGCAGTTCTTC
CDR3 protein: CASWALAGEQFF

CDR3 length: 14
D gene: TRBD1
V gene: TRBV24-1
clone size: -
J gene: TRBJ1-5
CDR3 DNA: TGTGCCACCAGTCCAGGGGGCGGGAATCAGCCCCAGCATTTT
CDR3 protein: CATSPGGGNQPQHF

CDR3 length: 17
D gene: TRBD2
V gene: TRBV7-8
clone size: -
J gene: TRBJ2-3
CDR3 DNA: TGTGCCAGCAGCTTAGTCCCAGCGGGGGTCCCCCCCGATACGCAGTATTTT
CDR3 protein: CASSLVPAGVPPDTQYF

CDR3 length: 13
D gene: TRBD2
V gene: TRBV19
clone size: -
J gene: TRBJ2-1
CDR3 DNA: TGTGCCAGTAGTATATCGCGGGGGAATGAGCAGTTCTTC
CDR3 protein: CASSISRGNEQFF

CDR3 length: 15
D gene: -
V gene: TRBV5-1
clone size: -
J gene: TRBJ1-1
CDR3 DNA: TGCGCCAGCAGCGCCGGGGGCTCTTCGGGCACTGAAGCTTTCTTT
CDR3 protein: CASSAGGSSGTEAFF

CDR3 length: 13
D gene: -
V gene: TRBV7-9
clone size: -
J gene: TRBJ2-1
CDR3 DNA: TGTGCCAGCAACTATCTAGGGGGGTATGAGCAGTTCTTC
CDR3 protein: CASNYLGGYEQFF

CDR3 length: 17
D gene: -
V gene: TRBV7-9
clone size: -
J gene: TRBJ1-1
CDR3 DNA: TGTGCCAGCAGCTCTAGCCTCGTCTCACTACTGAACACTGAAGCTTTCTTT
CDR3 protein: CASSSSLVSLLNTEAFF